This entry lists 13 T cell receptor beta chains sequenced from one sample in a study of T-cell memory formation after mild COVID-19. TCRdb used MiXCR to reprocess the 5' RACE reads, holding one entry per CDR3 protein. The top ten clones hold over 20% of a sample with some 48,000 distinct CDR3 sequences, approximately 12% of them seen once. What was sequenced was PBMCs or a T cell subset sorted from them (not recorded which). The receptors come from a man aged 18 to 35 who had mild COVID-19 (a few samples of this study predate the infection). Cell type and time point are not known.

This clonotype is labeled as medium-sized. This chain links TRBV10-1 with TRBJ2-3, with D unclear. Trimming stripped 4 bases from V and 8 bases from J, with 7 bases between. The CDR3 runs to 11 residues. CDR1 is WNHNN, CDR2 SYGVQD, per germline (reference sequence). The DNA for the CDR3 is TGCGCCAGCAGTGGAATTGGTACGCAGTATTTT. This encodes CASSGIGTQYF.

The chain joins TRBV7-2 to TRBJ1-1; D uncertain. The CDR3 totals 16 residues. V shed 5 bases and J shed 0 bases, with 16 bases lying between them. Germline V gives CDR1 SGHTA, CDR2 FQGNSA. In DNA form, the CDR3 reads TGTGCCAGCAGCCCCCCCTTTGGGCGAATGAACACTGAAGCTTTCTTT. Its translation: CASSPPFGRMNTEAFF. The entire variable domain, with the rest obtained from reference TRBV7-2 and TRBJ1-1, is as follows: GAGVSQSPSNKVTEKGKDVELRCDPISGHTALYWYRQSLGQGLEFLIYFQGNSAPDKSGLPSDRFSAERTGGSVSTLTIQRTQQEDSAVYLCASSPPFGRMNTEAFFGQGTRLTVV.

This clonotype was counted only a few times. This sequence joins TRBV19 and TRBJ1-2; D unresolved. The CDR3 is made up of 11 amino acids. CDR1 and CDR2 from the germline V gene are LNHDA and SQIVND (reference sequence). V shed 1 base and J shed 10 bases, with 7 bases lying between them. The CDR3 reads CASSIGEAYTF. The CDR3 DNA follows: TGTGCCAGTAGTATAGGGGAGGCCTACACCTTC.

The chain joins TRBV6-2 or TRBV6-3 to TRBJ2-2; D uncertain. The CDR3 sequence is 14 residues long. Germline V gene lookup returns CDR1 MNHEY and CDR2 SVGEGT. Deletions cut 2 bases from V and 5 bases from J, with 9 bases between. The CDR3 loop reads CASSYATYTGELFF. In DNA form, the CDR3 reads TGTGCCAGCAGTTACGCCACATATACCGGGGAGCTGTTTTTT.

By share, this clonotype ranks as medium-sized (0.01 to 0.1%). The chain joins TRBV11-2 to TRBJ2-3, with D uncertain. This CDR3 contains 10 residues. CDR1 is SGHAT and CDR2 is FQNNGV in the germline V gene. Trimming took off 4 bases at V and 7 bases at J, with 3 bases between the two ends. This CDR3 reads CASSSYTQYF. CDR3 nucleotide sequence: TGTGCCAGCAGCTCCTATACGCAGTATTTT.

This clonotype was observed at least ten times. V gene TRBV20-1 combines with J gene TRBJ2-1; 8 bases align to TRBD2. The V segment lost 7 bases and the J segment 0 bases; nucleotides outside the gene matches: 8. Germline CDR1 reads DFQATT; CDR2 reads SNEGSKA (reference sequence). The CDR3 covers 15 residues. DNA of the CDR3: TGCAGTGTCAGGACTAGCCCGAGCTCCTACAATGAGCAGTTCTTC. Translating it yields CSVRTSPSSYNEQFF.

CDR3 DNA: TGTGCCACCAGTGGGGCTAGCGGCAACTACAATGAGCAGTTCTTC. It codes for CATSGASGNYNEQFF. The rearrangement uses TRBV24-1 and TRBJ2-1, with 7 bases fitting TRBD2. This CDR3 comprises 15 residues. CDR1 and CDR2 (germline): KGHDR, SFDVKD. Trimming removed 5 bases from V and 3 bases from J; junction bases left unmatched: 6.

This clonotype has a count of ten or more. This chain connects TRBV20-1 to TRBJ2-1, with a tentative D call TRBD2 (6 bases). This CDR3 has 15 amino acids. Trimming shortened V by 0 bases and J by 2 bases, and 11 bases separated the two germline ends. The germline gives CDR1 DFQATT, CDR2 SNEGSKA (reference sequence). CDR3 residues: CSARDSAGPYNEQFF. CDR3 sequence (DNA): TGCAGTGCTAGAGATTCGGCGGGGCCCTACAATGAGCAGTTCTTC.

This clonotype was seen more than once but under ten times. The rearrangement links TRBV6-2 or TRBV6-3 to TRBJ1-2, with D perhaps TRBD1 (6 bases). V lost 7 bases and J 4 bases, leaving 19 bases between the germline ends. This CDR3 has 15 amino acids. Germline values: CDR1 MNHEY, CDR2 SVGEGT. The CDR3 loop reads CASNDPGDSFYGYTF. DNA for the CDR3: TGTGCCAGCAATGACCCAGGGGACTCTTTCTATGGCTACACCTTC.

In the case of this clonotype: A much larger clone sits a single nucleotide away, making a read error possible. The rearrangement joins TRBV6-4 to TRBJ2-2; TRBD1 matches at 7 bases. The germline V gene encodes CDR1 MRHNA and CDR2 SNTAGT. This CDR3 region has 14 residues. This CDR3 is CASSDGTDTGEMFF. The CDR3 region has the DNA TGTGCCAGCAGTGATGGGACAGACACCGGGGAGATGTTTTTT.

The CDR3 sequence is CASSESDSYEQYF. The DNA of the CDR3 is TGCGCCAGCAGTGAGTCGGACTCCTACGAGCAGTACTTC. This chain links TRBV10-1 with TRBJ2-7, with D uncertain. CDR1 and CDR2 (germline): WNHNN, SYGVQD (reference sequence). The CDR3 is 13 residues long. The germline V and J ends were trimmed by 0 bases and 0 bases, with 3 bases remaining between them.

The chain joins TRBV5-6 to TRBJ2-7; 8 bases match TRBD2. Losses at the gene ends were 3 bases for V and 3 bases for J; bases not matched to a gene: 14. The CDR3 has 17 residues. Germline assignment: CDR1 SGHDT and CDR2 YYEEEE. The CDR3 loop is CASSSGGGSLTYYEQYV. CDR3 DNA: TGTGCCAGCAGCTCGGGCGGGGGGAGCCTGACGTACTACGAGCAGTACGTC.

This clonotype was observed at least ten times. This chain links TRBV7-2 with TRBJ2-3, with D perhaps matching TRBD2 (6 bases). Germline V CDR1 and CDR2: SGHTA, FQGNSA. V dropped 10 bases and J dropped 0 bases, with 8 bases sitting between them. The CDR3 is 12 residues long. For the CDR3, the DNA is TGTGCCACCGGGAGTAGCACAGATACGCAGTATTTT. The encoded protein is CATGSSTDTQYF.